This TCR beta chain was documented in a study of CD8+ T cells in alopecia areata. Across the study: Those treated were given oral tofacitinib at 5 to 10 mg twice daily.

Documented treatment: oral pan-JAK inhibitor, 5-10 mg twice daily. This CDR3 is 15 amino acids long. Germline CDR1 is SNHLY and CDR2 is FYNNEI. J gave up 6 bases and V 6 bases, and 13 bases lay outside the gene matches. Following extraction, RNA underwent reverse transcription to cDNA, which served as the sequencing template. Generated by immunoSEQ multiplex PCR, the TCRdb table keeps only in-frame clones and is missing some. This table holds around 190,000 clones, roughly 66% found once. Sequenced material: CD4+ T cells sorted from blood, taken at week 24, from a patient treated with tofacitinib. The rearrangement uses TRBV2 and TRBJ1-1; TRBD1 matches 7 bases. The clonotype comes from a human donor with alopecia areata. The CDR3 coding sequence is TGTGCCAGCAGGGGAGGAGAGGGGGCGCGGGCTGAAGCTTTCTTT. It specifies CASRGGEGARAEAFF.